Listed below are T cell receptor beta chains from one sample, sequenced in a study of CXCR3-negative and CXCR3-positive naive CD8 T cells. Following a re-call of the 5' RACE reads, TCRdb has one entry per CDR3 protein and lacks DNA. The repertoire table contains 90,000 to 150,000 distinct CDR3 sequences. The sample taken for sequencing was naive CXCR3+ CD8+ T cells from blood. These receptor sequences come from a human donor in good health. Some clones in this sample may be carry-over from other donors' samples. The CDR3 runs from the conserved cysteine through the conserved F or W. Fields, in order: J gene, V gene, CDR3 protein.

j_call: TRBJ2-1; v_call: TRBV28; cdr3_aa: CASSPHEREFPPPYNEQFF
j_call: TRBJ2-7; v_call: TRBV27; cdr3_aa: CASGLGRTYEQYF
j_call: TRBJ2-1; v_call: TRBV29-1; cdr3_aa: CSVVPSEKYNEQFF
j_call: TRBJ1-2; v_call: TRBV28; cdr3_aa: CASTAQWSSTFHGYTF
j_call: TRBJ2-3; v_call: TRBV28; cdr3_aa: CASRPGTGTDTQYF
j_call: TRBJ1-2; v_call: TRBV15; cdr3_aa: CATASGDGYTF
j_call: TRBJ2-3; v_call: TRBV4-3; cdr3_aa: CASSQEKWAGSPSTDTQYF
j_call: TRBJ2-5; v_call: TRBV6-4; cdr3_aa: CASSPPGLAFQETQYF
j_call: TRBJ2-7; v_call: TRBV29-1; cdr3_aa: CSVTGTDSYEQYF
j_call: TRBJ2-3; v_call: TRBV29-1; cdr3_aa: CSVEDTDTDTQYF
j_call: TRBJ2-6; v_call: TRBV7-9; cdr3_aa: CASSFLGKFNSGANVLTF
j_call: TRBJ2-2; v_call: TRBV7-6; cdr3_aa: CASSATLGVANTGELFF
j_call: TRBJ2-7; v_call: TRBV19; cdr3_aa: CASSMGDSSYEQYF
j_call: TRBJ2-1; v_call: TRBV4-2; cdr3_aa: CASSQDLAGGRNEQFF
j_call: TRBJ1-1; v_call: TRBV13; cdr3_aa: CASSLVNSGEAFF
j_call: TRBJ2-3; v_call: TRBV13; cdr3_aa: CASSPRGGPDTQYF
j_call: TRBJ1-5; v_call: TRBV5-1; cdr3_aa: CARGRDRGDSNQPQHF
j_call: TRBJ2-7; v_call: TRBV14; cdr3_aa: CASSHSSYEQYF
j_call: TRBJ1-5; v_call: TRBV23-1; cdr3_aa: CAYCYSNQPQHF
j_call: TRBJ2-3; v_call: TRBV7-6; cdr3_aa: CASSLAGSYTDTQYF
j_call: TRBJ2-7; v_call: TRBV5-1; cdr3_aa: CASSLDENWDGYEQYF
j_call: TRBJ2-7; v_call: TRBV5-1; cdr3_aa: CASTWGLANNEQYF
j_call: TRBJ1-5; v_call: TRBV5-6; cdr3_aa: CASSSGVGNQPQHF
j_call: TRBJ1-1; v_call: TRBV6-5; cdr3_aa: CASSHRGPTEAFF
j_call: TRBJ2-2; v_call: TRBV4-2; cdr3_aa: CASSQVPERRELNTGELFF
j_call: TRBJ2-7; v_call: TRBV25-1; cdr3_aa: CASSEGGSYEQYF
j_call: TRBJ2-7; v_call: TRBV28; cdr3_aa: CASSGAGGFYEQYF
j_call: TRBJ2-3; v_call: TRBV5-1; cdr3_aa: CACSPTGDRATDTQYF
j_call: TRBJ2-1; v_call: TRBV5-1; cdr3_aa: CASTLGESVEQFF
j_call: TRBJ2-5; v_call: TRBV12-3/TRBV12-4; cdr3_aa: CASREAGGDETQYF
j_call: TRBJ2-7; v_call: TRBV20-1; cdr3_aa: CSARGGNNPYEQYF
j_call: TRBJ1-2; v_call: TRBV29-1; cdr3_aa: CSVSRTGVDYGYTF
j_call: TRBJ1-4; v_call: TRBV4-1; cdr3_aa: CASSPQTEINEKLFF
j_call: TRBJ2-5; v_call: TRBV5-6; cdr3_aa: CASSSGETQYF
j_call: TRBJ2-3; v_call: TRBV7-3; cdr3_aa: CASSFTTSGTDTQYF
j_call: TRBJ2-7; v_call: TRBV11-2; cdr3_aa: CASFSGQGGTTSPEQYF
j_call: TRBJ2-3; v_call: TRBV7-3; cdr3_aa: CASSLWPSSRTDTQYF
j_call: TRBJ2-7; v_call: TRBV11-2; cdr3_aa: CASSLLNGAGTYEQYF
j_call: TRBJ2-7; v_call: TRBV29-1; cdr3_aa: CSVNQGDSSYEQYF
j_call: TRBJ2-3; v_call: TRBV11-2; cdr3_aa: CASSLAPTHTDTQYF
j_call: TRBJ2-7; v_call: TRBV11-2; cdr3_aa: CASSPSRLAANSYEQYF
j_call: TRBJ1-1; v_call: TRBV12-3/TRBV12-4; cdr3_aa: CASSQSTEAFF
j_call: TRBJ1-2; v_call: TRBV29-1; cdr3_aa: CSVEVPDGYTF
j_call: TRBJ2-7; v_call: TRBV5-1; cdr3_aa: CASSPAGAYEQYF
j_call: TRBJ2-7; v_call: TRBV4-1; cdr3_aa: CASSQVDSGEYEQYF
j_call: TRBJ2-1; v_call: TRBV6-5; cdr3_aa: CASSPRDGTYNEQFF
j_call: TRBJ2-7; v_call: TRBV28; cdr3_aa: CASSFHRVSPNEQYF
j_call: TRBJ2-3; v_call: TRBV28; cdr3_aa: CASSLYRDSTDTQYF
j_call: TRBJ2-5; v_call: TRBV7-9; cdr3_aa: CASSPLQETQYF
j_call: TRBJ1-2; v_call: TRBV7-9; cdr3_aa: CASSQAPPGGISHGYTF
j_call: TRBJ2-7; v_call: TRBV5-1; cdr3_aa: CASSSTPDSYEQYF
j_call: TRBJ2-3; v_call: TRBV28; cdr3_aa: CASSLGLVSDTQYF
j_call: TRBJ2-1; v_call: TRBV4-2; cdr3_aa: CASRLGVAGGGDEQFF
j_call: TRBJ2-1; v_call: TRBV5-1; cdr3_aa: CASMGASGSYEQFF
j_call: TRBJ2-1; v_call: TRBV28; cdr3_aa: CASSLLAGVTEQFF
j_call: TRBJ2-2; v_call: TRBV7-3; cdr3_aa: CASSLIAGDGTGELFF
j_call: TRBJ2-2; v_call: TRBV29-1; cdr3_aa: CSVEDLAGGPPGELFF
j_call: TRBJ1-1; v_call: TRBV6-6; cdr3_aa: CASSFNLGGYTEAFF
j_call: TRBJ2-1; v_call: TRBV27; cdr3_aa: CASRPGPESNEQFF